The 5 T cell receptor beta chains reported below all come from one sample, sequenced in a study of long-term antiretroviral therapy in people with HIV. It was version v3.0 of the immunoSEQ assay that was run at survey level. Method: immunoSEQ multiplex PCR; TCRdb's copy keeps in-frame clones and lacks some. The sample has roughly 17,000 clones; 70% to 90% are singletons. Here the sequenced sample was unsorted PBMCs, taken 0.5 years after starting antiretroviral therapy. The receptors here all came from a woman aged 40 to 55 with HIV.

CDR3 amino acids: CASSQLRQNGYTF. The DNA of the CDR3 is TGTGCCAGCAGCCAACTCAGACAGAATGGCTACACCTTC. The rearrangement uses TRBV14 and TRBJ1-2; D might be TRBD1 (5 bases). The V gene's germline CDR1 is SGHDN and CDR2 FVKESK. This CDR3 is built from 13 residues. V was trimmed by 2 bases and J by 6 bases, leaving 10 bases between them.

The genes are TRBV30 and TRBJ1-3; no reliable D call. Trimming cost V 3 bases and J 3 bases, with 12 bases left between them. This CDR3 is built from 14 residues. Per the germline V gene, CDR1 is GTSNPN and CDR2 is SVGIG (reference sequence). The CDR3 sequence is CAWSAGSLGNTIYF. The CDR3 nucleotides are TGTGCCTGGAGCGCCGGGAGCCTTGGAAACACCATATATTTT.

CDR3 in amino acids: CASSILSSRGDTIYF. In DNA form, the CDR3 reads TGTGCCAGTAGTATCCTGAGCTCGAGAGGAGACACCATATATTTT. V is TRBV19 and J is TRBJ1-3; unclear D gene. V was clipped by 3 bases and J by 8 bases, with 17 bases between them. Germline V gene lookup returns CDR1 LNHDA and CDR2 SQIVND (reference sequence). The CDR3 loop spans 15 amino acids.

The genes are TRBV7-9 and TRBJ1-4, with a weak D call TRBD1 (6 bases). Germline V gene sequence: CDR1 SEHNR, CDR2 FQNEAQ (reference sequence). This CDR3 is built from 16 residues. The V and J ends lost 4 bases and 5 bases respectively, with 17 bases between them. Written as DNA, the CDR3 is TGTGCCAGCAGCTCGACCTTGACAGGCAAGAATGAAAAACTGTTTTTT. Amino acids: CASSSTLTGKNEKLFF. Combining the CDR3 with reference TRBV7-9 and TRBJ1-4 gives the whole variable domain DTGVSQNPRHKITKRGQNVTFRCDPISEHNRLYWYRQTLGQGPEFLTYFQNEAQLEKSRLLSDRFSAERPKGSFSTLEIQRTEQGDSAMYLCASSSTLTGKNEKLFFGSGTQLSVL.

The chain has TRBV28 and TRBJ2-5; D call uncertain. Germline V lookup: CDR1 MDHEN, CDR2 SYDVKM. The CDR3 totals 14 residues. Deletions cut 5 bases from V and 3 bases from J, with 13 bases between. CDR3 in amino acids: CASSLIKDEETQYF. Here the CDR3 DNA reads TGTGCCAGCAGTCTTATAAAAGACGAAGAGACCCAGTACTTC.